This TCR beta chain came from a study of cytomegalovirus exposure and HLA in healthy donors. The overall study: Previous work identified 117 million unique TCR beta sequences from around 200 million T cells.

Study-level points and caveats: Among donors in an Asian-associated ancestry cluster, a later analysis reportedly found fewer N-insertions than the approximately 700-donor mean. While the bulk of TCR sequences proved rare, some public TCRs turned up in many donors.

Both 60 Vbeta primers and 13 Jbeta primers went into the PCR. Profiling relied on immunoSEQ multiplex PCR, and the TCRdb table lists in-frame clones only, not all of them. The sample has approximately 100,000 clones, about 59% seen once. Details on this clone: Its target is not known.

Germline V CDR1 and CDR2: SGDLS, YYNGEE. Trimming stripped 2 bases from V and 2 bases from J, with 9 bases between. The CDR3 runs 14 residues. This TCR was sampled from a man aged 30 to 39 in good health and CMV-seropositive. Sample: PBMCs. The chain is built from TRBV9 and TRBJ2-3; D is undetermined. CDR3 loop: CASSVGGNTDTQYF. Here the CDR3 DNA reads TGTGCCAGCAGCGTCGGCGGAAACACAGATACGCAGTATTTT.